These T cell receptor beta chains were read from a single sample in a study of identical twins. TCRdb ran MiXCR on the 5' RACE reads and lists one entry per CDR3 protein. Of hundreds of thousands of distinct CDR3 sequences listed, about 20% were seen once; the top ten hold about an eighth. The sample was also reused in another study, on T cells expressing NK-cell markers.

Sequenced material: PBMCs. These receptors all come from a woman in her late teens or twenties in good health. Each CDR3 is given with its conserved first and last residue. The D gene is left open where the match is weak. Clone size, where shown, is once, few, many, or a class for clones that have expanded.

abundance	j_gene	d_gene	v_gene	CDR3aa	CDR3nt
few	TRBJ1-2	-	TRBV7-9	CASSLSEGYNYGYTF	TGTGCCAGCAGCTTAAGCGAGGGGTACAACTATGGCTACACCTTC
-	TRBJ2-5	-	TRBV6-5	CASSYSPRKQETQYF	TGTGCCAGCAGTTACAGTCCCCGAAAACAAGAGACCCAGTACTTC
-	TRBJ2-1	TRBD2	TRBV4-3	CASSQATSGRAGVHEQFF	TGCGCCAGCAGCCAAGCGACTAGCGGGAGGGCCGGTGTTCATGAGCAGTTCTTC
-	TRBJ1-5	TRBD1	TRBV6-1	CASSRDRVTNQPQHF	TGTGCCAGCAGTAGAGACAGGGTGACGAATCAGCCCCAGCATTTT
-	TRBJ2-1	-	TRBV6-2/TRBV6-3	CASSYRVLDSEQFF	TGTGCCAGCAGTTACCGAGTACTCGACTCAGAGCAGTTCTTC
many	TRBJ2-2	TRBD2	TRBV20-1	CSARDGASGRAPNTGELFF	TGCAGTGCTAGAGATGGCGCTAGCGGGAGGGCACCGAACACCGGGGAGCTGTTTTTT
few	TRBJ2-1	-	TRBV15	CATSRPQETYNEQFF	TGTGCCACCAGCAGGCCGCAGGAGACTTACAATGAGCAGTTCTTC
-	TRBJ1-2	-	TRBV18	CASSARGAGYTF	TGTGCCAGCTCAGCTCGGGGAGCTGGCTACACCTTC
many	TRBJ2-1	TRBD2	TRBV30	CACSLAGINEQFF	TGTGCCTGTTCACTAGCGGGAATCAATGAGCAGTTCTTC
few	TRBJ2-7	-	TRBV9	CASSVDLAGTYGQYF	TGTGCCAGCAGCGTAGATCTGGCGGGCACCTACGGGCAGTACTTC
few	TRBJ2-1	-	TRBV20-1	CSVRWGGSDEQFF	TGCAGTGTACGGTGGGGAGGTAGCGATGAGCAGTTCTTC
few	TRBJ1-2	TRBD1	TRBV7-6	CASSPTGWDGYTF	TGTGCCAGCAGCCCGACAGGGTGGGACGGCTACACCTTC
few	TRBJ2-6	TRBD2	TRBV20-1	CSARLAGVRGANVLTF	TGCAGTGCTAGACTAGCGGGAGTGCGGGGGGCCAACGTCCTGACTTTC
few	TRBJ2-1	TRBD2	TRBV30	CAWSGGGRAYNEQFF	TGTGCCTGGAGTGGAGGTGGGAGGGCCTACAATGAGCAGTTCTTC
-	TRBJ2-1	-	TRBV10-3	CAISGIGGVEQFF	TGTGCCATCAGTGGGATAGGTGGGGTTGAGCAGTTCTTC
few	TRBJ2-3	TRBD2	TRBV11-2	CASSARLAGDTDTQYF	TGTGCCAGCAGCGCGCGACTAGCGGGGGACACAGATACGCAGTATTTT
few	TRBJ2-5	-	TRBV20-1	CSASDGSGETQYF	TGCAGTGCTAGCGATGGGTCTGGTGAGACCCAGTACTTC
few	TRBJ1-2	-	TRBV12-3/TRBV12-4	CASSFGGYTF	TGTGCCAGCAGTTTCGGAGGCTACACCTTC
-	TRBJ2-1	-	TRBV7-8	CASSLASNNEQFF	TGTGCCAGCAGCTTAGCGAGTAATAATGAGCAGTTCTTC
few	TRBJ2-1	TRBD1	TRBV20-1	CSARVPGQGNEQFF	TGCAGTGCTAGGGTACCGGGACAGGGAAATGAGCAGTTCTTC
few	TRBJ2-5	-	TRBV6-1	CASSPIWRGIKQQETQYF	TGTGCCAGCAGCCCGATATGGCGGGGAATCAAGCAGCAAGAGACCCAGTACTTC
-	TRBJ2-3	-	TRBV7-9	CASRLFTDTQYF	TGTGCCAGCAGACTTTTCACAGATACGCAGTATTTT
-	TRBJ2-3	-	TRBV7-9	CAGFTDTQYF	TGTGCCGGGTTCACAGATACGCAGTATTTT
few	TRBJ1-1	TRBD1	TRBV7-9	CASSKDRAWNTEAFF	TGTGCCAGCAGCAAAGACAGGGCCTGGAACACTGAAGCTTTCTTT
-	TRBJ2-7	TRBD2	TRBV29-1	CSAKYQLAYEQYF	TGCAGCGCCAAATACCAACTAGCGTACGAGCAGTACTTC
-	TRBJ2-5	-	TRBV2	CASRVSETQYF	TGTGCCAGCAGAGTCTCGGAGACCCAGTACTTC
-	TRBJ2-3	-	TRBV18	CASLGGSTDTQYF	TGTGCCAGCTTAGGGGGAAGCACAGATACGCAGTATTTT
-	TRBJ2-7	-	TRBV18	CASSPLSSHAYEQYF	TGTGCCAGCTCACCACTTTCGTCACATGCCTACGAGCAGTACTTC
few	TRBJ2-3	-	TRBV12-3/TRBV12-4	CASRGLSTDTQYF	TGTGCCAGCCGCGGCCTTAGCACAGATACGCAGTATTTT
few	TRBJ2-7	-	TRBV9	CASSARVDTYEQYF	TGTGCCAGCAGCGCCCGGGTCGATACCTACGAGCAGTACTTC